This T cell receptor beta chain emerged from a study of lymphopenia after photon versus proton radiotherapy. With regard to this clone: Its antigen is unknown.

Looked up from germline, CDR1 is MDHEN and CDR2 is SYDVKM. Trimming removed 1 base from V and 2 bases from J, with 12 bases in between. The CDR3 consists of 16 residues. Clones were read by immunoSEQ multiplex PCR, and TCRdb kept only the in-frame ones, dropping some. The sample has tens of thousands of clones; more than 70% are singletons. Study-wide results and limits: Only patients who died were analyzed for survival; proton advantage is unproven. After the lymphocyte nadir, photon-treated repertoires showed oligoclonal expansion, especially of CD8+ Temra cells.

The clonotype was recovered from a woman in her 70s with pancreatic cancer. Some clones in this sample may be carry-over from other donors' samples. Source: peripheral blood, taken from a patient treated with proton-based radiotherapy. The J gene is TRBJ2-1, the V gene TRBV28, with a tentative D call TRBD1 (6 bases). Here the CDR3 reads CASSLLRDTTYNEQFF. CDR3 nucleotides: TGTGCCAGCAGTTTATTACGGGACACCACCTACAATGAGCAGTTCTTC.